One and the same sample provided the 14 T cell receptor beta chains below, sequenced in a study of T cell changes during pregnancy in multiple sclerosis. Sequencing was performed with immunoSEQ multiplex PCR; in TCRdb, only in-frame clones are kept and a portion is missing. This table has about 67,000 clones, approximately 93% appearing once. This material consisted of peripheral blood, taken in the second trimester of pregnancy. The source is a female donor with multiple sclerosis, enrolled in a pregnancy study.

V and J are TRBV10-2 and TRBJ2-7; 11 nucleotides agree with TRBD1. The CDR3 runs to 13 residues. Unmatched junction bases numbered 5, after V lost 8 bases and J lost 5 bases. Germline V gene lookup returns CDR1 WSHSY and CDR2 SAAADI. CDR3 loop: CASRTGGRHEQYF. The DNA of the CDR3 is TGCGCCAGCCGGACAGGGGGCCGGCACGAGCAGTACTTC.

The CDR3 nucleotides are TGTGCCAGTAGGCCGGACGGACAGGGCGGTGAAGCTTTCTTT. Protein: CASRPDGQGGEAFF. The gene calls are TRBV19 and TRBJ1-1; TRBD1 agrees at 8 bases. The V gene's germline CDR1 is LNHDA and CDR2 SQIVND (reference sequence). The length of the CDR3 is 14 residues. Trimming at V came to 6 bases and at J to 7 bases, leaving 10 bases not matched to a gene.

The CDR3 DNA sequence: TGTGCCAGCAGTTACCAGGGACTGAGCTACGAGCAGTACTTC. Translation gives CASSYQGLSYEQYF. V is TRBV6-5 and J is TRBJ2-7, with a possible D match to TRBD2 (6 bases). The CDR3 sequence is 14 residues long. V was clipped by 2 bases and J by 3 bases, with 11 bases between them. Germline V gene lookup returns CDR1 MNHEY and CDR2 SVGAGI.

V and J are TRBV28 and TRBJ2-7; D is unclear. V dropped 4 bases and J dropped 1 base, with 17 bases sitting between them. This CDR3 contains 16 residues. Germline V gene lookup returns CDR1 MDHEN and CDR2 SYDVKM. The CDR3, as DNA: TGTGCCAGCAGTTATCCTTTATTGTCGGGTTCCTACGAGCAGTACTTC. Protein product: CASSYPLLSGSYEQYF.

The chain has TRBV5-1 and TRBJ2-5, with 8 bases aligning to TRBD2. This CDR3 spans 14 amino acids. CDR1 is SGHRS and CDR2 is YFSETQ in the germline V gene. The V gene end was trimmed by 0 bases and the J gene end by 5 bases; junction bases not matched to a gene: 3. DNA for the CDR3: TGCGCCAGCAGCTTGGGAGCTAGCGGGGAGACCCAGTACTTC. It translates to CASSLGASGETQYF.

The chain links TRBV7-9 to TRBJ2-7; D perhaps matches TRBD2 (5 bases). Germline-derived CDR1 and CDR2 are SEHNR and FQNEAQ (reference sequence). This CDR3 is 13 amino acids long. Deletions cut 3 bases from V and 2 bases from J, with 8 bases between. CDR3 sequence: CASSLASTYEQYF. As DNA, the CDR3 is TGTGCCAGCAGCTTGGCTAGCACCTACGAGCAGTACTTC.

The gene calls are TRBV7-6 and TRBJ1-5; a weak D match, TRBD1 (6 bases). The V end lost 4 bases, the J end lost 4 bases, and 8 bases lay between the germline ends. This CDR3 comprises 13 residues. Germline loops: CDR1 SGHVS, CDR2 FNYEAQ. DNA of the CDR3: TGTGCCAGCAGCTCAACAGGGAATCAGCCCCAGCATTTT. Translation: CASSSTGNQPQHF.

The CDR3 sequence: CASSKPTGVLSGANVLTF. The CDR3 bases are TGTGCCAGTAGTAAACCGACAGGGGTACTCTCTGGGGCCAACGTCCTGACTTTC. The rearrangement joins TRBV19 to TRBJ2-6, with 8 bases matching TRBD1. The CDR3 is 18 residues long. Germline values: CDR1 LNHDA, CDR2 SQIVND (reference sequence). The trim removed 4 bases at V and 0 bases at J, leaving 8 bases unmatched.

J is TRBJ2-5 and V is TRBV5-1, with a weak D call TRBD2 (8 bases). The V and J ends lost 4 bases and 1 base respectively, with 17 bases between them. This CDR3 spans 16 amino acids. CDR1 is SGHRS and CDR2 is YFSETQ in the germline V gene. The CDR3 bases are TGCGCCAGCAGCCCAGGGGGGCGGGGGGTCCAAGAGACCCAGTACTTC. It is translated as CASSPGGRGVQETQYF.

Within the sample, this clone is medium-sized (0.01 to 0.1%). This rearrangement joins TRBV11-2 to TRBJ1-1; TRBD1 might be the D (5 bases). CDR3 length equals 14 residues. Trimming took 2 bases from V and 5 from J, leaving 12 bases between them. The germline V gene has CDR1 SGHAT and CDR2 FQNNGV. This CDR3 reads CASSLLGLETEAFF. CDR3 in DNA: TGTGCCAGCAGCTTATTGGGGCTGGAGACTGAAGCTTTCTTT.

The V and J genes are TRBV7-3 and TRBJ1-6; 7 positions match TRBD1. The junction had 1 base not matched to a gene; V was cut back by 4 bases and J by 4 bases. This CDR3 region has 14 residues. Germline values: CDR1 SGHTA, CDR2 FQGTGA. For the CDR3, the DNA is TGTGCCAGCAGCTCGGGACAGTATAATTCACCCCTCCACTTT. Amino acids: CASSSGQYNSPLHF.

The gene calls are TRBV12-5 and TRBJ1-4; tentative D call: TRBD1 (5 bases). The CDR3 runs 16 residues. The V and J ends lost 0 bases and 4 bases respectively, with 12 bases between them. The germline V gene encodes CDR1 LGHNT and CDR2 FRNRAP. CDR3: CASGLVLRQSNEKLFF. CDR3 bases: TGTGCTAGTGGTTTGGTATTAAGACAGAGTAATGAAAAACTGTTTTTT.

This clone has only a few counts. This rearrangement joins TRBV30 to TRBJ1-6; 7 bases agree with TRBD1. The junction had 0 bases not matched to a gene; V was cut back by 0 bases and J by 7 bases. CDR3 length: 13 amino acids. Germline V gives CDR1 GTSNPN, CDR2 SVGIG (reference sequence). CDR3 region: CAWSVQGNSPLHF. CDR3 nucleotide sequence: TGTGCCTGGAGTGTACAGGGGAATTCACCCCTCCACTTT.

The chain is built from TRBV14 and TRBJ1-2, with 7 positions matching TRBD1. With V trimmed by 1 base and J by 5 bases, 16 bases remained unmatched. There are 18 residues in the CDR3. CDR1 and CDR2 (germline): SGHDN, FVKESK. CDR3 nucleotide sequence: TGTGCCAGCAGCCAAGGAGGGACAGCTGTTTCCCCATCTTATGGCTACACCTTC. The encoded protein is CASSQGGTAVSPSYGYTF.